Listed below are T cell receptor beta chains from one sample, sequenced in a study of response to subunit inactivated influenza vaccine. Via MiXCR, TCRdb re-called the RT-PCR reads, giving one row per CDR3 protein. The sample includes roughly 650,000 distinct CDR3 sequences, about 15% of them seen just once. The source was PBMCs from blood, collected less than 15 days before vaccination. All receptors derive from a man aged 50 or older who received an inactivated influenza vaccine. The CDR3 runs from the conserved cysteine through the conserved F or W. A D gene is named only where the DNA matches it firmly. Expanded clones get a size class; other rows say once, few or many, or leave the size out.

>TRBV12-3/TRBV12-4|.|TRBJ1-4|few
CASSLGPEKLFF
TGTGCCAGCAGTTTAGGACCAGAAAAACTGTTTTTT
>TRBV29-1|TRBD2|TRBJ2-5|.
CSVVVAREGETQNF
TGCAGCGTTGTGGTTGCTAGGGAGGGAGAGACCCAGAACTTC
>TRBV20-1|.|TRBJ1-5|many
CSASDGTGQPQHF
TGCAGTGCTAGTGATGGAACGGGTCAGCCCCAGCATTTT
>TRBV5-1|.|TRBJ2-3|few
CASSRPTSTDTQYF
TGCGCCAGCAGCCGCCCCACTAGCACAGATACGCAGTATTTT
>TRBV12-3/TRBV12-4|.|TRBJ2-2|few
CASTPPPGPPTGELFF
TGTGCCAGCACCCCCCCCCCGGGACCGCCGACCGGGGAGCTGTTTTTT
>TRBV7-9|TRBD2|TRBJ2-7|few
CASSPLAGGYEQYF
TGTGCCAGCAGTCCCCTAGCGGGAGGCTACGAGCAGTACTTC
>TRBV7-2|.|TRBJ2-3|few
CASSLAITGSNTDTQYF
TGTGCCAGCAGCTTAGCCATAACAGGTTCCAACACAGATACGCAGTATTTT
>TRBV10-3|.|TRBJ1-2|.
CAISEDSTGYGYIF
TGTGCCATCAGTGAAGATTCCACAGGCTATGGCTACATCTTC
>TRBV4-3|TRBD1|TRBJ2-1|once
CASSQAGGLSSYNEQFF
TGCGCCAGCAGCCAAGCAGGGGGCCTAAGCTCCTACAATGAGCAGTTCTTC
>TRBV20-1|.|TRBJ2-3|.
CSAQRGSPTDTQYF
TGCAGTGCTCAAAGGGGGAGCCCCACAGATACGCAGTATTTT
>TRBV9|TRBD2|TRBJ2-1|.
CASSVGPGGAHEQFF
TGTGCCAGCAGCGTGGGGCCCGGGGGGGCCCATGAGCAGTTCTTC
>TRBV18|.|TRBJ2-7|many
CASSPPGRHYEQYF
TGTGCCAGCTCACCACCGGGAAGGCACTACGAGCAGTACTTC
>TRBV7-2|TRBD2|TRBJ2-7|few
CASSHGLAGIYEQYF
TGTGCCAGCAGCCACGGACTAGCGGGGATCTACGAGCAGTACTTC
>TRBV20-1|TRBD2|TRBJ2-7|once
CSARGLASYEQYF
TGCAGTGCTAGGGGACTAGCCTCCTACGAGCAGTACTTC
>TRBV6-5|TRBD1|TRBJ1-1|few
CASSYVRTGVNTEAFF
TGTGCCAGCAGTTACGTACGGACAGGGGTTAACACTGAAGCTTTCTTT
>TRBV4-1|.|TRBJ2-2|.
CASSQGSGPDTGELFF
TGCGCCAGCAGCCAAGGGTCTGGGCCTGACACCGGGGAGCTGTTTTTT
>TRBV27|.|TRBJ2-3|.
CASTEDWGADTQYF
TGTGCCAGCACCGAAGATTGGGGCGCAGATACGCAGTATTTT
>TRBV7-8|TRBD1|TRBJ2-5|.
CASIAGTVPQETQYF
TGTGCCAGCATCGCCGGGACAGTCCCACAAGAGACCCAGTACTTC
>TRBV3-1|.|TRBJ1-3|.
CASSQDRGTGNTIYF
TGTGCCAGCAGCCAAGATCGAGGGACTGGAAACACCATATATTTT
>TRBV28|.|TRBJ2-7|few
CASWDSNKYEQYF
TGTGCCAGCTGGGACTCGAACAAGTACGAGCAGTACTTC
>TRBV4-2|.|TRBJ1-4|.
CASSQDWGFNEKLFF
TGTGCCAGCAGCCAAGATTGGGGATTTAATGAAAAACTGTTTTTT
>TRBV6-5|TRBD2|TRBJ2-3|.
CASSYGTSGSSTDTQYF
TGTGCCAGCAGTTACGGGACTAGCGGGAGTAGCACAGATACGCAGTATTTT
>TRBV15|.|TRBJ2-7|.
CATSRGPGAVSYEQYF
TGTGCCACCAGCAGAGGGCCCGGGGCGGTCTCCTACGAGCAGTACTTC
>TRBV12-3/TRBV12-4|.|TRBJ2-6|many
CASSLSGAGANVLTF
TGTGCCAGCAGTTTATCGGGGGCTGGGGCCAACGTCCTGACTTTC
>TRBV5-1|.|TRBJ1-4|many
CASSDRMGTNEKLFF
TGCGCCAGCAGTGACCGGATGGGAACTAATGAAAAACTGTTTTTT
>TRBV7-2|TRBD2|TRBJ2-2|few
CASSPPGRVGTGELFF
TGTGCCAGCAGCCCCCCGGGGAGGGTAGGCACCGGGGAGCTGTTTTTT
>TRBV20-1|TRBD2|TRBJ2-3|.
CSARLLGTSGTDTQYF
TGCAGTGCTAGGCTGTTGGGAACTAGCGGCACAGATACGCAGTATTTT
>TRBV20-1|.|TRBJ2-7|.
CSARGWRGSYEQYF
TGCAGTGCTAGGGGGTGGAGGGGGTCCTACGAGCAGTACTTC
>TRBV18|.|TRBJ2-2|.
CASSPRTEAMNTGELFF
TGTGCCAGCTCACCACGGACAGAAGCAATGAACACCGGGGAGCTGTTTTTT
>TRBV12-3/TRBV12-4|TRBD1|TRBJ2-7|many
CASSLGWTGDYEQYF
TGTGCCAGCAGTTTAGGATGGACAGGTGACTACGAGCAGTACTTC
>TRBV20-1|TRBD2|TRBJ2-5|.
CSAHASGTTQETQYF
TGCAGTGCACATGCTAGCGGGACCACCCAAGAGACCCAGTACTTC
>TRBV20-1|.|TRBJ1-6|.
CSARDSEIYNSPLHF
TGCAGTGCGAGAGACAGTGAAATCTATAATTCACCCCTCCACTTT
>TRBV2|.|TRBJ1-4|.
CASTFEGVATNEKLFF
TGTGCCAGCACCTTCGAAGGGGTTGCAACTAATGAAAAACTGTTTTTT
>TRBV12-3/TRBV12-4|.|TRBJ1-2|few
CASRSVEQQNYGYTF
TGTGCCAGCAGGTCGGTCGAACAACAGAACTATGGCTACACCTTC
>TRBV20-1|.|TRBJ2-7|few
CSARDPLEQYF
TGCAGTGCTAGAGATCCCCTCGAGCAGTACTTC
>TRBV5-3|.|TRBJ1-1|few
CARSHRSGAFF
TGTGCCAGAAGCCATCGATCAGGAGCTTTCTTT
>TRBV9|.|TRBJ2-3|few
CASSVVGGMADTQYF
TGTGCCAGCAGCGTAGTTGGGGGAATGGCAGATACGCAGTATTTT
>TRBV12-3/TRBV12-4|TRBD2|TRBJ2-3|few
CASSSPGLAGVNTQYF
TGTGCCAGCAGTTCCCCCGGACTAGCGGGAGTTAATACGCAGTATTTT
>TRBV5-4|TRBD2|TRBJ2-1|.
CASKLAGGPNEQFF
TGTGCCAGCAAGTTGGCGGGGGGGCCAAATGAGCAGTTCTTC
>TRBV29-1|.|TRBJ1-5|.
CSVEQGINQPQHF
TGCAGCGTTGAACAGGGGATCAATCAGCCCCAGCATTTT
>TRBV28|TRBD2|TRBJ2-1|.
CASSLISSGRPWYNEQFF
TGTGCCAGCAGTTTAATCTCTAGCGGGAGGCCCTGGTACAATGAGCAGTTCTTC